The sequence of this TCR beta chain was determined in a study of control samples from healthy donors and cancer patients. The protocol was immunoSEQ multiplex PCR, while the TCRdb copy is restricted to in-frame clones and leaves out a portion. The table records roughly 94,000 clones, 84% of them present only once. Per the germline V gene, CDR1 is ENHRY and CDR2 is SYGVKD. V was clipped by 3 bases and J by 8 bases; unmatched bases: 7. This CDR3 comprises 15 residues. The sequence was obtained from a man between 70 and 80 years old with lung cancer. The source material was PBMCs. The chain recombines TRBV10-3 with TRBJ1-4; 9 bases fit TRBD1. Here the CDR3 reads CAISDPGTGYEKLFF. DNA of the CDR3: TGTGCCATCAGTGATCCCGGGACAGGGTACGAAAAACTGTTTTTT.